This T cell receptor (beta chain) is from a study of blood T cells in healthy people across ages. Using a J-beta primer mix together with a sample-barcoded 5' primer, a second PCR was run for about 6 to 12 cycles. TCRdb reanalysed the 5' RACE reads using MiXCR and keeps one entry per CDR3 protein. The data contain around 1.7 million distinct CDR3 sequences, about 30% of them singletons. CDR1 and CDR2 from the germline V gene are SGHTA and FQGNSA. The CDR3 covers 18 residues. As regards this clonotype: The germline gene is not matched at one end of the junction; a read error may be the cause.

Sequenced: blood. The chain has TRBV7-2 and TRBJ2-7; 12 positions agree with TRBD2. The receptor's source is a woman aged 25-40 years in good health. The CDR3 protein is CASSPRTSGIRSSCEQYF. The CDR3 region has the DNA TGTGCCAGCAGCCCCAGGACTAGCGGGATACGGAGCTCCTGCGAGCAGTACTTC.